This T cell receptor (beta chain) was captured in a study of cytomegalovirus exposure and HLA in healthy donors. Nominally healthy donors were sampled, though unrecorded immune exposures were likely. Regarding the study as a whole: The only immune exposure information that was available was CMV serostatus.

On this clone itself: What it binds is unknown.

The PCR employed 60 Vbeta primers together with 13 Jbeta primers. Clones were sequenced by immunoSEQ multiplex PCR, and TCRdb holds only the in-frame ones, with some missing. The sample includes some 150,000 clones, roughly 82% of them seen just once. This CDR3 contains 13 residues. Germline V gene sequence: CDR1 SEHNR, CDR2 FQNEAQ (reference sequence). The V and J ends lost 5 bases and 3 bases respectively, with 11 bases between them. The chain links TRBV7-9 to TRBJ2-7; a possible D gene is TRBD2 (5 bases). The receptor was isolated from a middle-aged man in good health and CMV-seropositive. The sample comprised PBMCs. Here the CDR3 DNA reads TGTGCCAGCAGCCCTCTGGGGAGCTACGAGCAGTACTTC. This sequence encodes CASSPLGSYEQYF.